This entry describes one T cell receptor beta chain. The data belong to a study of cytomegalovirus exposure and HLA in healthy donors. Primers: 60 Vbeta forward and 13 Jbeta reverse. Measured with immunoSEQ multiplex PCR; TCRdb has only the in-frame clones, and not every one. The table has about 160,000 clones, approximately 76% seen once. V was cut by 8 bases and J by 4 bases, with 12 bases left in between. Germline V CDR1 and CDR2: SEHNR, FQNEAQ (reference sequence). The CDR3 is made up of 12 amino acids. Sequenced sample: PBMCs. This sequence originates from a female donor in good health and CMV-seronegative. This chain links TRBV7-9 with TRBJ2-7; a weak D match, TRBD2 (7 bases). The chain's CDR3 is CASAGGTYEQYF. For the CDR3, the DNA is TGTGCCAGCGCCGGGGGGACATACGAGCAGTACTTC.